Described below is a single T cell receptor beta chain sequence and its context. Its antigen is as yet unknown. These data originate in a study of cytomegalovirus exposure and HLA in healthy donors. Study as a whole: The same platform as the roughly 630 first-cohort repertoires was used for the 100 to 150 validation repertoires, a later analysis reported.

The repertoire was sequenced with immunoSEQ multiplex PCR; TCRdb's copy has only in-frame clones and lacks some. The data show about 400,000 clones, 75% to 90% seen once. Study-level points and caveats: The CMV antigen specificity of three CMV-associated chains was confirmed through in vitro analysis.

Per germline, CDR1 SGHRS and CDR2 YFSETQ. This CDR3 region has 17 residues. V gave up 4 bases and J gave up 0 bases; unmatched junction bases: 10. From the 120-subject validation cohort, which was separate from the approximately 700-subject first cohort, the donors were drawn. The source is a woman aged 18 to 35 in good health and CMV-seronegative. This chain uses TRBV5-1 with TRBJ2-3; 8 bases line up with TRBD2. Sequenced material: PBMCs. The CDR3 nucleotides read TGCGCCAGCAGCCCGGAGCAACTAGCGGTCAGCACAGATACGCAGTATTTT. Its translation is CASSPEQLAVSTDTQYF.